These 26 T cell receptor beta chains were all obtained from the same sample, sequenced in a study of cytomegalovirus exposure and HLA in healthy donors. Researchers ran the PCR with 60 Vbeta and 13 Jbeta primers. Profiling relied on immunoSEQ multiplex PCR, and the TCRdb table lists in-frame clones only, not all of them. Of 150,000 to 200,000 clones listed, approximately 81% are singletons. The sample comprised PBMCs. The receptors here all came from a woman aged 45-65 years in good health and CMV-seronegative.

The gene calls are TRBV28 and TRBJ2-2; 8 bases agree with TRBD1. The CDR3 is made up of 16 amino acids. Germline V gene data show CDR1 as MDHEN and CDR2 as SYDVKM. J gave up 2 bases and V 6 bases, and 8 bases lay outside the gene matches. This chain's CDR3 is CASRTSGTGNTGELFF. As DNA, the CDR3 is TGTGCCAGCAGGACGTCGGGGACAGGAAACACCGGGGAGCTGTTTTTT.

The chain is built from TRBV7-9 and TRBJ2-2; D might be TRBD2 (6 bases). V lost 0 bases and J lost 3, with 14 bases in between. The CDR3 runs 17 residues. The germline gives CDR1 SEHNR, CDR2 FQNEAQ (reference sequence). DNA for the CDR3: TGTGCCAGCAGCTTAGCGTGGGGCCAGCGGGACACCGGGGAGCTGTTTTTT. The encoded protein is CASSLAWGQRDTGELFF.

This clone has only a few counts. The CDR3 here is CASGRPGQGRDHYGYTF. The DNA for the CDR3 is TGCGCCAGCGGAAGACCGGGACAGGGTCGGGATCACTATGGCTACACCTTC. This chain links TRBV5-1 with TRBJ1-2, with 9 bases fitting TRBD1. The V and J ends lost 7 bases and 3 bases, in that order; junction bases with no gene match: 16. The CDR3 consists of 17 residues. Germline loops: CDR1 SGHRS, CDR2 YFSETQ.

This clone was observed once. A junction end diverges from the germline sequence, so it may reflect a read error. The rearrangement uses TRBV7-9 and TRBJ1-2, with D hard to call. The CDR3 runs to 12 residues. The germline gives CDR1 SEHNR, CDR2 FQNEAQ (reference sequence). CDR3 loop: CSSSLALEGYTF. The DNA of the CDR3 is TGTTCCAGCAGCTTAGCTCTAGAAGGCTACACCTTC.

The gene calls are TRBV28 and TRBJ2-6; D possibly corresponds to TRBD2 (5 bases). CDR3 length equals 18 residues. Trimming pared 1 base from V and 0 bases from J, leaving 13 bases between. Germline lookup yields CDR1 MDHEN and CDR2 SYDVKM. CDR3 in DNA: TGTGCCAGCAGTTTATACCCTGGACGGGGCTCTGGGGCCAACGTCCTGACTTTC. Translating gives CASSLYPGRGSGANVLTF.

The V gene is TRBV14, the J gene TRBJ2-5; possibly TRBD2 for D (6 bases). This CDR3 is 13 amino acids long. Germline lookup yields CDR1 SGHDN and CDR2 FVKESK. V lost 0 bases and J lost 11, with 13 bases in between. The DNA for the CDR3 is TGTGCCAGCAGCCAAGATTGGAGGGAACGACAGTACTTC. Its protein is CASSQDWRERQYF.

The chain combines TRBV19 with TRBJ1-5, with a weak D call TRBD1 (5 bases). The length of the CDR3 is 14 residues. V shed 6 bases and J shed 3 bases, with 12 bases lying between them. Germline V gives CDR1 LNHDA, CDR2 SQIVND (reference sequence). This chain's CDR3 is CASRLRQTNQPQHF. The CDR3 DNA sequence: TGTGCCAGTAGATTGAGACAGACCAATCAGCCCCAGCATTTT.

The J gene is TRBJ1-6, the V gene TRBV30, with D perhaps TRBD1 (5 bases). This CDR3 is 15 amino acids long. CDR1 is GTSNPN, CDR2 SVGIG, per germline (reference sequence). Trimming removed 5 bases from V and 9 bases from J, with 20 bases in between. This chain's CDR3 is CAWGGIVQGASPLHF. For the CDR3, the DNA is TGTGCCTGGGGAGGGATCGTTCAGGGTGCTTCACCCCTCCACTTT.

The chain has TRBV15 and TRBJ1-1; 8 positions agree with TRBD1. The CDR3 sequence is 14 residues long. Germline values: CDR1 LNHNV, CDR2 YYDKDF (reference sequence). V shed 3 bases and J 1 base; nucleotides not matched to a gene: 1. The CDR3 bases are TGTGCCACCAGCAGGGGACAGGAGAACACTGAAGCTTTCTTT. This codes for CATSRGQENTEAFF.

The gene calls are TRBV16 and TRBJ1-6; no clear D gene. This CDR3 region has 16 residues. Looked up from germline, CDR1 is KGHSY and CDR2 is FQNENV. Trimming shortened V by 0 bases and J by 0 bases, and 6 bases separated the two germline ends. The CDR3 reads CASSQSGSSYNSPLHF. The CDR3, as DNA: TGTGCCAGCAGCCAATCGGGGAGCTCCTATAATTCACCCCTCCACTTT.

The V and J genes are TRBV2 and TRBJ1-2; the D is unclear. CDR1 and CDR2 (germline): SNHLY, FYNNEI. This CDR3 is 15 amino acids long. Trimming took 0 bases from V and 4 from J, leaving 12 bases between them. CDR3 nucleotide sequence: TGTGCCAGCAGTGAAGCTTTTGCAGGTGGCTATGGCTACACCTTC. Translated: CASSEAFAGGYGYTF.

This clone was detected only once. This rearrangement joins TRBV4-2 to TRBJ1-1; D perhaps matches TRBD1 (6 bases). V was trimmed by 3 bases and J by 0 bases, leaving 17 bases between them. In germline, CDR1 is LGHNA, CDR2 YNFKEQ. CDR3 length: 17 amino acids. Written as DNA, the CDR3 is TGTGCCAGCAGCCAGGACGGGGGGACACTGATGAACACTGAAGCTTTCTTT. This encodes CASSQDGGTLMNTEAFF.

The chain links TRBV14 to TRBJ1-4, with 7 bases aligning to TRBD1. The CDR3 is 14 amino acids. The germline CDR1 and CDR2 sequences are SGHDN and FVKESK. V lost 4 bases and J lost 8; bases outside the gene matches: 7. DNA of the CDR3: TGTGCCAGCAGCCCTATTGACAGGGCAGAAAAACTGTTTTTT. Translated: CASSPIDRAEKLFF.

The V call is TRBV6-5, the J call TRBJ1-5; tentative D call: TRBD1 (6 bases). Trimming pared 5 bases from V and 6 bases from J, leaving 8 bases between. The length of the CDR3 is 12 residues. Germline lookup yields CDR1 MNHEY and CDR2 SVGAGI. CDR3 sequence: CASSTGTQPQHF. The CDR3 DNA sequence: TGTGCCAGCAGTACAGGGACTCAGCCCCAGCATTTT.

This chain links TRBV25-1 with TRBJ2-2; D is ambiguous. Trimming pared 3 bases from V and 4 bases from J, leaving 9 bases between. Germline loops: CDR1 MGHDK, CDR2 SYGVNS. This CDR3 has 14 residues. CDR3 sequence: CASSDRVITGELFF. In nucleotides, the CDR3 is TGTGCCAGCAGTGACCGGGTCATCACCGGGGAGCTGTTTTTT.

In this sample, this clone turned up once. J is TRBJ2-7 and V is TRBV30; 7 bases match TRBD1. CDR3 length equals 15 residues. V lost 3 bases, J lost 0 bases, and 8 bases stayed unmatched. The germline V gene encodes CDR1 GTSNPN and CDR2 SVGIG (reference sequence). This chain's CDR3 is CAWRGQHGVSYEQYF. The CDR3 DNA is TGTGCCTGGAGGGGACAGCACGGGGTCTCCTACGAGCAGTACTTC.

The gene calls are TRBV4-3 and TRBJ2-1; 12 bases match TRBD2. V gave up 1 base and J gave up 0 bases; unmatched junction bases: 4. The germline gives CDR1 LGHNA, CDR2 YSLEER. The CDR3 extends over 18 amino acids. CDR3 sequence: CASSQGLAGESSYNEQFF. The CDR3 DNA reads TGCGCCAGCAGCCAAGGACTAGCGGGGGAAAGCTCCTACAATGAGCAGTTCTTC.

The chain employs TRBV19 and TRBJ2-7; TRBD2 agrees at 7 bases. Per the germline V gene, CDR1 is LNHDA and CDR2 is SQIVND (reference sequence). The CDR3 loop spans 15 amino acids. V shed 3 bases, J shed 1 base, and the junction held 6 bases outside the gene matches. CDR3 DNA: TGTGCCAGTAGTATGGGGGACTACCGTTCCTACGAGCAGTACTTC. Encoded protein: CASSMGDYRSYEQYF.

The gene calls are TRBV28 and TRBJ2-7, with D possibly being TRBD1 (6 bases). V lost 6 bases to trimming and J lost 7 bases, with 19 bases between them. This CDR3 spans 14 amino acids. The germline V gene has CDR1 MDHEN and CDR2 SYDVKM. DNA for the CDR3: TGTGCCAGCAGACCCGGACAGAACCTTGGGGAGCAGTACTTC. Encoded protein: CASRPGQNLGEQYF.

This chain uses TRBV28 with TRBJ1-3, with D perhaps TRBD1 (6 bases). V was trimmed by 6 bases and J by 0 bases, leaving 15 bases between them. The CDR3 is made up of 16 amino acids. CDR1 MDHEN and CDR2 SYDVKM come from the germline V gene. The CDR3 coding sequence is TGTGCCAGCAGACCTCCCCAGGGGTTCTCTGGAAACACCATATATTTT. This translates into CASRPPQGFSGNTIYF.

The chain employs TRBV6-5 and TRBJ1-5; D may be TRBD1 (5 bases). Trimming removed 5 bases from V and 4 bases from J, with 6 bases in between. Germline values: CDR1 MNHEY, CDR2 SVGAGI. The length of the CDR3 is 12 residues. DNA for the CDR3: TGTGCCAGCAGTCAGGGAAATCAGCCCCAGCATTTT. It is translated as CASSQGNQPQHF.

V gene TRBV27 combines with J gene TRBJ2-2, with 9 bases matching TRBD1. The CDR3 covers 14 residues. Germline trimming cut 5 bases from V and 6 bases from J; bases unmatched to any gene: 4. Per germline, CDR1 MNHEY and CDR2 SMNVEV (reference sequence). Here the CDR3 reads CASSEGTGPGELFF. The CDR3 DNA reads TGTGCCAGCAGTGAGGGGACAGGGCCCGGGGAGCTGTTTTTT.

The V and J genes are TRBV27 and TRBJ2-1; TRBD2 aligns across 7 bases. The CDR3 is 17 amino acids. Trimming cost V 6 bases and J 6 bases; bases outside gene matches: 17. The germline V gene encodes CDR1 MNHEY and CDR2 SMNVEV (reference sequence). The CDR3 sequence is CASRSDRGLVVSNEQFF. The CDR3 nucleotides are TGTGCCAGCAGAAGTGACCGCGGACTAGTAGTCTCCAATGAGCAGTTCTTC.

The gene calls are TRBV19 and TRBJ1-1; D not resolved. The V and J ends lost 5 bases and 5 bases respectively, with 21 bases between them. CDR1 and CDR2 from the germline V gene are LNHDA and SQIVND (reference sequence). CDR3 length: 16 amino acids. The CDR3 coding sequence is TGTGCCAGTAGTTTTACCGGGGTATTGAAAGGTACTGAAGCTTTCTTT. Translating gives CASSFTGVLKGTEAFF.

V usage is TRBV7-9 and J usage is TRBJ1-4, with D uncertain. Germline assignment: CDR1 SEHNR and CDR2 FQNEAQ (reference sequence). V lost 1 base and J lost 1, with 7 bases in between. The CDR3 extends over 15 amino acids. The CDR3 nucleotides are TGTGCCAGCAGCTTAGGGTTCGGAACTAATGAAAAACTGTTTTTT. It translates to CASSLGFGTNEKLFF.

This chain joins TRBV7-8 and TRBJ1-3; D may be TRBD1 (5 bases). This CDR3 has 14 residues. With 5 bases removed from V and 3 bases from J, the gap between germline ends came to 11 bases. Germline V gene data show CDR1 as SGHVS and CDR2 as FQNEAQ. The CDR3 nucleotides are TGTGCCAGCAGCGGGGGGGGAGGTGGAAACACCATATATTTT. This translates into CASSGGGGGNTIYF.